This TCR beta chain came from a study of immune evolution from preneoplasia to lung adenocarcinoma (dated by TCRdb to the early 2020s). Regarding the research as a whole: The study combined immune gene expression, TCR sequencing and multiplex immunofluorescence to profile immune contexture across lung adenocarcinoma precursors and invasive adenocarcinoma. POLYSOLVER was used to infer class I HLA alleles from exome data, and LOHHLA was used to detect allele-specific HLA loss. According to the study, about 110 samples went through TCR sequencing. TCR sequencing data were obtained from about 46 patients. Resected precursor lesions (AAH, AIS, MIA) and invasive adenocarcinomas were compared against paired morphologically normal lung tissue. The sample size depended on which specimens were available, not on a prior power calculation. The immune data were combined with whole exome sequencing and methylation data from the same cohort of nodules. The overall cohort comprised 45 to 55 patients with pulmonary nodules who underwent surgical resection. The investigation overall reported the following: Because all patients came from Japan and China, whether the findings apply to Western populations was uncertain. Normal lung showed the highest clonality, whereas later-stage lesions appeared to have higher T cell density and diversity but lower clonality. The highest top T cell clone frequencies were observed in normal lung, and a progressive decrease in top T cell clone frequencies appeared to occur from AAH through AIS, MIA and invasive adenocarcinoma. The findings rested on association rather than direct causation, and larger cohorts with long-term follow-up and longitudinal biopsies were considered necessary.

On this clone itself: What antigen it recognizes has not been identified. Per-base quality was not reported, and no clone a single base away is much larger than it.

Using the immunoSEQ hsTCRbeta Kit, TCR beta CDR3 regions were sequenced from DNA. The authors' pipeline ran thus. The ImmunoSEQ Analyzer was used to analyse the TCR sequencing data. T cell clonality was defined as 1 minus Pielou's evenness, calculated on productive rearrangements. T cell diversity was measured with the inverse Simpson index on productive templates. T cell density was defined as TCR beta template counts normalized to usable DNA, with usable DNA estimated by amplifying and sequencing housekeeping genes. Two-sided Kruskal-Wallis tests were used to compare TCR metrics across histologic stages. TCRdb provides this immuneACCESS table in a form limited to in-frame rearrangements. Some clones are lacking; in checked studies, under half of them reflect an unresolved V gene, and why the rest are absent is not known. V and J calls and clone size are as listed in that table; D and trimming were resolved from the DNA. The sample table lists some 6,200 clones, roughly 74% of them with a count of one. The ten biggest clones cover about 9.4% of the sample.

Between about 2013 and 2017, the patients underwent resection in either Japan or China. Histologic diagnosis of each case was confirmed independently by two lung cancer pathologists on H&E slides. DNA was isolated from FFPE tissue using the AllPrep DNA/RNA FFPE Kit. Trimming at the junction amounts to 4 bases on V and 0 bases on J, and the germline ends lie 12 bases apart. Inclusive of the bounding cysteine and phenylalanine, the CDR3 is 16 residues long. Only the CDR3 portion is preserved as DNA: 48 bases, with reading frame beginning at the first base. CDR1 and CDR2 (KGHSH, LQKENI) derive from the germline V gene.

The V and J segments used are TRBV18 and TRBJ1-4; matching of 5 bases hints at TRBD1 as the D gene. Sequencing was carried out using FFPE adjacent normal lung tissue. The sequence was collected from an older donor with lung adenocarcinoma. CDR3 loop: CASSRDRGATNEKLFF. The DNA sequence is TGTGCCAGCTCACGAGATAGGGGAGCAACTAATGAAAAACTGTTTTTT.